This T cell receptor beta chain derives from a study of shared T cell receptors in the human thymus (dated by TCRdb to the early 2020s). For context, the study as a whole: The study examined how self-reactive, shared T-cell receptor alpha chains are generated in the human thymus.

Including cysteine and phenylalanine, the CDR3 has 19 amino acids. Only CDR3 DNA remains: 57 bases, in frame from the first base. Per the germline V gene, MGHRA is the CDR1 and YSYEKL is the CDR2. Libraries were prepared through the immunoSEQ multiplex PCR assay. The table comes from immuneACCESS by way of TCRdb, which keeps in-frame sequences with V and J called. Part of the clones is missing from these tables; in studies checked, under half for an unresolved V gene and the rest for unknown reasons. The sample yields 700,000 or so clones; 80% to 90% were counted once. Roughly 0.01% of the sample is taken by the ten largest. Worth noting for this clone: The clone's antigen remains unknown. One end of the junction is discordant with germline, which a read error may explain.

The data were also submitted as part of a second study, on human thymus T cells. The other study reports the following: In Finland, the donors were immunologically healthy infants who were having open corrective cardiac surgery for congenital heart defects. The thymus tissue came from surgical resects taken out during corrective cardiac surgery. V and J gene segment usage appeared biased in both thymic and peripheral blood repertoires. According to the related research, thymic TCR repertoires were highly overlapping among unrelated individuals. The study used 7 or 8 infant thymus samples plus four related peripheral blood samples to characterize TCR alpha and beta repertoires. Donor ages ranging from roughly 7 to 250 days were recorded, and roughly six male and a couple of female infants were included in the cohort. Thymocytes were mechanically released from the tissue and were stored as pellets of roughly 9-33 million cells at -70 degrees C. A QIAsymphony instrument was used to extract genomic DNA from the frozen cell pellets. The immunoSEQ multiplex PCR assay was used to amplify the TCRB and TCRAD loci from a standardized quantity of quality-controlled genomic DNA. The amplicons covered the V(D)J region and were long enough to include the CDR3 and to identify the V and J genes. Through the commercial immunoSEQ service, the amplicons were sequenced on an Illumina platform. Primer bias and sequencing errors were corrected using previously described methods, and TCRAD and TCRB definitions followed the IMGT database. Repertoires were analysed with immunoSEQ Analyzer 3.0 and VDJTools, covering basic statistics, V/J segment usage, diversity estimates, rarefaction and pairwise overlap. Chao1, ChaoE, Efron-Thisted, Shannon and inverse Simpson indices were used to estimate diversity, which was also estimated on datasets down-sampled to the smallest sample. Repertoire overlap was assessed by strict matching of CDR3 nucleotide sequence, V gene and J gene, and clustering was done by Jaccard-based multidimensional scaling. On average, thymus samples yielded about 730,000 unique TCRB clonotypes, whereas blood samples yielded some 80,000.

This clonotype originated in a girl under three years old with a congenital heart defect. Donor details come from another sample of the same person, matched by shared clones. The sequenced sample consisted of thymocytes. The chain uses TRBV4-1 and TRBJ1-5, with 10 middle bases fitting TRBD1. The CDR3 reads CANSLTPGTGVKTRRPQHF. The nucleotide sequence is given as TGCGCCAACAGCCTTACACCCGGGACAGGGGTTAAGACGAGAAGGCCCCAGCATTTT.